These 9 T cell receptor beta chains share one sample of origin, sequenced in a study of blood T cell repertoires in COVID-19. The table came from immunoSEQ multiplex PCR; TCRdb's copy has only in-frame clones and leaves some out. This table has around 180,000 clones, about 85% appearing once. Sequencing input: peripheral blood. These receptors were taken from a woman in her thirties with active or convalescent COVID-19.

The gene calls are TRBV25-1 and TRBJ2-7, with 7 positions matching TRBD1. CDR1 is MGHDK and CDR2 is SYGVNS in the germline V gene. Losses at the gene ends were 1 base for V and 3 bases for J; bases not matched to a gene: 12. This CDR3 is built from 17 residues. The DNA for the CDR3 is TGTGCCAGCAGTGAATTGAAGACAGGGCGGCTTCACTACGAGCAGTACTTC. Amino acid sequence: CASSELKTGRLHYEQYF.

The chain joins TRBV7-2 to TRBJ2-1; perhaps TRBD2 as D (5 bases). The V end lost 3 bases, the J end lost 2 bases, and 11 bases lay between the germline ends. This CDR3 is 15 amino acids long. Germline CDR1 reads SGHTA; CDR2 reads FQGNSA. The CDR3 DNA reads as TGTGCCAGCAGCTTTCGGGGTGGGACCTACAATGAGCAGTTCTTC. Its protein product is CASSFRGGTYNEQFF.

This rearrangement joins TRBV4-1 to TRBJ2-7, with 8 bases lining up with TRBD2. Germline assignment: CDR1 MGHRA and CDR2 YSYEKL. The CDR3 has 13 amino acids. V shed 2 bases, J shed 6 bases, and the junction held 3 bases outside the gene matches. The chain's CDR3 is CASSQNLAGEQYF. In nucleotides, the CDR3 is TGCGCCAGCAGCCAAAACCTAGCGGGCGAGCAGTACTTC.

This rearrangement joins TRBV19 to TRBJ1-5, with 12 bases identical to TRBD1. Germline V CDR1 and CDR2: LNHDA, SQIVND (reference sequence). The trim removed 7 bases at V and 1 base at J, leaving 11 bases unmatched. The CDR3 sequence is 18 residues long. The CDR3 bases are TGTGCCAGTAATCCTCCGGGACAGGGGGCCCGAAGCAATCAGCCCCAGCATTTT. As protein: CASNPPGQGARSNQPQHF. Full variable domain (missing parts from reference TRBV19 and TRBJ1-5): DGGITQSPKYLFRKEGQNVTLSCEQNLNHDAMYWYRQDPGQGLRLIYYSQIVNDFQKGDIAEGYSVSREKKESFPLTVTSAQKNPTAFYLCASNPPGQGARSNQPQHFGDGTRLSIL.

The genes are TRBV11-3 and TRBJ1-2; TRBD1 agrees at 7 bases. V shed 2 bases, J shed 8 bases, and the junction held 11 bases outside the gene matches. CDR1 SGHNT and CDR2 YENEEA come from the germline V gene. The CDR3 length is 15 residues. CDR3 in amino acids: CASSLTPLDRHGYTF. As DNA, the CDR3 is TGTGCCAGCAGCTTAACTCCTCTGGACAGGCACGGCTACACCTTC.

The chain joins TRBV5-4 to TRBJ1-4; 7 nucleotides align to TRBD1. V dropped 2 bases and J dropped 2; count of bases not matched to a gene: 3. This CDR3 has 15 residues. Germline V gene data show CDR1 as SGHNT and CDR2 as YYREEE (reference sequence). The CDR3, as DNA: TGTGCCAGCAGCTTCGGGACAGCGACTAATGAAAAACTGTTTTTT. It is translated as CASSFGTATNEKLFF.

V usage is TRBV13 and J usage is TRBJ1-2; 7 positions agree with TRBD1. Trimming cost V 2 bases and J 1 base; bases outside gene matches: 10. Germline V gives CDR1 PRHDT, CDR2 FYEKMQ (reference sequence). CDR3 length: 17 residues. The CDR3 sequence is CASSLTRTGVDNYGYTF. The CDR3 DNA reads as TGTGCCAGCAGCTTAACCCGGACAGGAGTGGATAACTATGGCTACACCTTC.

V gene TRBV11-2 combines with J gene TRBJ1-3; 7 bases match TRBD1. V lost 5 bases, J lost 0 bases, and 7 bases stayed unmatched. Germline-derived CDR1 and CDR2 are SGHAT and FQNNGV. CDR3 length: 16 residues. The CDR3 bases are TGTGCCAGCAGCCCCCGGGACAGCTTCTCTGGAAACACCATATATTTT. Its translation is CASSPRDSFSGNTIYF.

V is TRBV9 and J is TRBJ2-7, with 7 positions matching TRBD2. V trimming: 4 bases; J trimming: 4 bases; junction bases outside the gene matches: 8. Germline assignment: CDR1 SGDLS and CDR2 YYNGEE. The CDR3 sequence is 14 residues long. The CDR3 protein is CASSPRGEEYEQYF. For the CDR3, the DNA is TGTGCCAGCAGCCCCCGGGGGGAGGAGTACGAGCAGTACTTC.